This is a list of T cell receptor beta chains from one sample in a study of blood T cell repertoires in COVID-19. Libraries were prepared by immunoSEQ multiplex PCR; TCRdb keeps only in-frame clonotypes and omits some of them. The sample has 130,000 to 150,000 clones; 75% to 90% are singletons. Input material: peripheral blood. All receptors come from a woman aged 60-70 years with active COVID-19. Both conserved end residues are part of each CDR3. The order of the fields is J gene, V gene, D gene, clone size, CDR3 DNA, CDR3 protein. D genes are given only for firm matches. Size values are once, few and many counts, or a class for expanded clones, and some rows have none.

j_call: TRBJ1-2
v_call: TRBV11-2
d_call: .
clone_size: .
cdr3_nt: TGTGCCAGCAGCTTAGACAGGGTTGACTACACCTTC
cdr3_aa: CASSLDRVDYTF

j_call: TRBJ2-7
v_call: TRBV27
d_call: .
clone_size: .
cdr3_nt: TGTGCCAGCAGTCCCAGAGGAGGAGGGGCGAACTACGAGCAGTACTTC
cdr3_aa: CASSPRGGGANYEQYF

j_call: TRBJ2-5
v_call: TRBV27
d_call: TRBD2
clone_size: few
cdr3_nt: TGTGCCAGCAGTTTCAATAGCGGGAGTGCGCCCGACAACCAAGAGACCCAGTACTTC
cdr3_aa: CASSFNSGSAPDNQETQYF

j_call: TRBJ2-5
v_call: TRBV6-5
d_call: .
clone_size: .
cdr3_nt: TGTGCCAGCAGTTACAGGGCCGGAGGGACCGGGACCCAGTACTTC
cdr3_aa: CASSYRAGGTGTQYF

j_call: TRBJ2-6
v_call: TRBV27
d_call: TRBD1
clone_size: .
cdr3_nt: TGTGCCAGCAGTCCAGACAGGGGGCTCGGGGCCAACGTCCTGACTTTC
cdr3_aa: CASSPDRGLGANVLTF

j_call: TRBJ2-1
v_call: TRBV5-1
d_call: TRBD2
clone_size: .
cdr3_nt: TGCGCCAGCAGCTCGGGACTAGCGGGAGAGGGATACAATGAGCAGTTCTTC
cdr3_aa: CASSSGLAGEGYNEQFF

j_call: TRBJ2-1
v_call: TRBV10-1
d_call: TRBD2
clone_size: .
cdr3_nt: TGCGCCAGCAGTGACCTCGGACTAGCGGGAACTAATGAGCAGTTCTTC
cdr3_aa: CASSDLGLAGTNEQFF

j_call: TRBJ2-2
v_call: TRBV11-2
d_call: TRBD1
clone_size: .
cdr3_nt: TGTGCCAGCAACCTACTTAGGGACAGACCCAACACCGGGGAGCTGTTTTTT
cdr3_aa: CASNLLRDRPNTGELFF

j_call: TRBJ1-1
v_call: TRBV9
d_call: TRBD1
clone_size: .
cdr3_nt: TGTGCCAGCAGCCGAGAACAGGGGCTGAACACTGAAGCTTTCTTT
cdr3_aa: CASSREQGLNTEAFF

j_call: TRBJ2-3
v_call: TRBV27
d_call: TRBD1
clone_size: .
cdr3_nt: TGTGCCAGCAGTCCCCTCTTAGGGGGCCTCACAGATACGCAGTATTTT
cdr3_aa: CASSPLLGGLTDTQYF

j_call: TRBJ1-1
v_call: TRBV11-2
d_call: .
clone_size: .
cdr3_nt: TGTGCCAGCAGCCTTGACAGGAACACTGAAGCTTTCTTT
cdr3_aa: CASSLDRNTEAFF

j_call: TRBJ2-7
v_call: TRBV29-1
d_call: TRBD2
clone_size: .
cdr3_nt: TGCAGCGTTTCCGGGACTAGCGGTTACGAGCAGTACTTC
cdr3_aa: CSVSGTSGYEQYF

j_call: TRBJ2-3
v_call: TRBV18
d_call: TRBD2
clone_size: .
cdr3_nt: TGTGCCAGCTCACCACCGGCGGGAGTGGGGACAGATACGCAGTATTTT
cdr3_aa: CASSPPAGVGTDTQYF

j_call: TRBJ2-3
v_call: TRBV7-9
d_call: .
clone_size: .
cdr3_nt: TGTGCCAGCAGCTCATCGGGGGATACGCAGTATTTT
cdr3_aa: CASSSSGDTQYF